This T cell receptor (beta chain) appears in the sequencing data of a study of CD8+ T cells in alopecia areata. The overall study: The study gave tofacitinib for 6 to 18 months, then 6 months off drug.

Treatment indicated: oral pan-JAK inhibitor, 5-10 mg twice daily. Individuals with alopecia areata gave both lesional scalp punch biopsies and peripheral blood for collection. The CDR3 runs 12 residues. Trimming pared 0 bases from V and 4 bases from J, leaving 4 bases between. Germline lookup yields CDR1 SGHNT and CDR2 YYREEE (reference sequence). After isolation, RNA underwent reverse transcription to generate cDNA as the sequencing template. The repertoire was sequenced with immunoSEQ multiplex PCR; TCRdb's copy has only in-frame clones and lacks some. The data contain about 160,000 clones, roughly two thirds of them seen just once; the ten biggest clones take up roughly 0.99%.

The input for sequencing was CD4+ T cells sorted from blood, taken at week 4, from a patient treated with tofacitinib. The TCR was taken from a human donor with alopecia areata. This chain links TRBV5-4 with TRBJ2-5, with unresolved D. The CDR3 sequence: CASSLVAETQYF. The CDR3 DNA reads TGTGCCAGCAGCTTGGTGGCAGAGACCCAGTACTTC. Drawing the rest from reference TRBV5-4 and TRBJ2-5, the complete variable domain is ETGVTQSPTHLIKTRGQQVTLRCSSQSGHNTVSWYQQALGQGPQFIFQYYREEENGRGNFPPRFSGLQFPNYSSELNVNALELDDSALYLCASSLVAETQYFGPGTRLLVL.